Described below is a single T cell receptor (beta chain) sequence and its context. Its antigen is not known. This CDR3 comprises 14 residues. From germline, CDR1 is SNHLY and CDR2 FYNNEI. V was shortened by 2 bases and J by 2 bases, with 8 bases between the two germline ends. This sample was taken from a study of blood T cells in healthy people across ages. For the second PCR, which ran for 7 to 11 cycles, a sample-barcoded 5' primer and a J-beta primer mix were used. TCRdb passed the 5' RACE reads through MiXCR, listing each CDR3 protein once. Among about 600,000 distinct CDR3 sequences, less than 60% were seen once, and the ten largest hold under 30%. General study results and limits: PBMCs went unsorted, and a conclusive naive versus antigen-experienced comparison was therefore prevented. Diversity of TCR beta per million T cells declined in a roughly linear way with age.

Sequenced material: blood. V usage is TRBV2 and J usage is TRBJ2-3, with a tentative D call TRBD2 (5 bases). The TCR comes from a man older than 75 in good health. The CDR3 loop is CASSEYLATDTQYF. CDR3 DNA sequence: TGTGCCAGCAGTGAATATCTAGCCACAGATACGCAGTATTTT.